A single sample gave rise to the 12 T cell receptor beta chains below, sequenced in a study of identical twins. MiXCR, applied by TCRdb to the 5' RACE reads, yields one record per CDR3 protein. The sample lists fewer than 650,000 distinct CDR3 sequences, 7.1% seen once, with 1.6% in the top ten. These data were likewise used in another study, on yellow fever vaccine responses in identical twins.

Sequencing was performed on PBMCs. The receptor source for this set is a woman younger than 35 in good health.

On this clonotype itself: The germline gene is not matched at one end of the junction; a read error may be the cause. J is TRBJ2-5 and V is TRBV20-1; 12 bases are shared with TRBD2. CDR1 DFQATT and CDR2 SNEGSKA come from the germline V gene (reference sequence). The CDR3 is made up of 16 amino acids. The CDR3 sequence: CCAQQGLAGLKETQYF. In nucleotides, the CDR3 is TGCTGTGCTCAACAGGGACTAGCGGGTTTAAAAGAGACCCAGTACTTC.

The chain recombines TRBV10-3 with TRBJ2-5; 11 positions match TRBD1. J gave up 5 bases and V 6 bases, and 2 bases lay outside the gene matches. The CDR3 has 13 residues. From germline, CDR1 is ENHRY and CDR2 SYGVKD. The CDR3 here is CAIRGQGVETQYF. CDR3 nucleotides: TGTGCCATCAGGGGACAGGGGGTTGAGACCCAGTACTTC.

The sample holds many counts of this clonotype. V is TRBV2 and J is TRBJ2-1; possible D gene TRBD2, 9 bases. The V and J ends lost 7 bases and 4 bases respectively, with 20 bases between them. The germline CDR1 and CDR2 sequences are SNHLY and FYNNEI. This CDR3 is 16 amino acids long. The CDR3 here is CASKGDRTSVYNEQFF. The CDR3 DNA sequence: TGTGCCAGCAAAGGGGACAGGACTAGCGTATACAATGAGCAGTTCTTC.

This rearrangement joins TRBV21-1 to TRBJ1-1; the table's TRBD1 call for D was not verified on the DNA. TRBV21-1 is a pseudogene locus. The CDR3 consists of 16 residues. CDR3 in amino acids: CASSKGGGTHFTEAFF. CDR3 nucleotides: TGTGCCAGCAGCAAAGGTGGGGGGACCCACTTCACTGAAGCTTTCTTT.

In its sample, this clonotype was seen many times. The chain has TRBV4-1 and TRBJ1-1, with D unclear. The V gene lost 1 base and the J gene lost 1 base, with 10 bases spanning the gap. CDR1 is MGHRA and CDR2 is YSYEKL in the germline V gene. This CDR3 is built from 15 residues. Here the CDR3 DNA reads TGCGCCAGCAGCCAAGGGGCATTGGGGAACACTGAAGCTTTCTTT. The encoded protein is CASSQGALGNTEAFF.

This clonotype was found many times. CDR3 nucleotides: TGCAGCGCCGGACAGGGGGCGTTCGAAAAACTGTTTTTT. The encoded protein is CSAGQGAFEKLFF. The chain links TRBV29-1 to TRBJ1-4, with TRBD1 matching over 11 bases. After removal of 7 bases from V and 8 bases from J, the junction contained 6 bases not matched to a gene. This CDR3 is built from 13 residues. CDR1 SQVTM and CDR2 ANQGSEA come from the germline V gene.

The sample holds a few counts of this clonotype. The chain is built from TRBV6-1 and TRBJ2-1; TRBD2 agrees at 13 bases. After removal of 7 bases from V and 9 bases from J, the junction contained 6 bases not matched to a gene. This CDR3 has 14 amino acids. CDR1 and CDR2 (germline): MNHNS, SASEGT. As DNA, the CDR3 is TGTGCCAGCACCAGACTAGCGGGGGGCAGTGAGCAGTTCTTC. It codes for CASTRLAGGSEQFF.

The chain combines TRBV6-1 with TRBJ1-5; D remains ambiguous. This CDR3 has 13 amino acids. Germline V CDR1 and CDR2: MNHNS, SASEGT. V dropped 6 bases and J dropped 3 bases, with 9 bases sitting between them. CDR3 in DNA: TGTGCCAGCAGCTCCCGGACCAATCAGCCCCAGCATTTT. Translation gives CASSSRTNQPQHF.

This clonotype was found a few times. The V call is TRBV27, the J call TRBJ2-2; TRBD1 matches at 9 bases. This CDR3 comprises 16 residues. Per the germline V gene, CDR1 is MNHEY and CDR2 is SMNVEV (reference sequence). After removal of 2 bases from V and 7 bases from J, the junction contained 8 bases not matched to a gene. CDR3 nucleotide sequence: TGTGCCAGCAGTTTAAGTGGGACAGGGACGGTCGGGGAGCTGTTTTTT. It yields the protein CASSLSGTGTVGELFF.

This clonotype has more than one count but fewer than ten. The genes are TRBV12-3 or TRBV12-4 and TRBJ2-3; D possibly matches TRBD1 or TRBD2 (5 bases each). CDR3 length: 13 amino acids. With 6 bases removed from V and 3 bases from J, the gap between germline ends came to 10 bases. CDR3 region: CASRQGPTDTQYF. CDR3 bases: TGTGCCAGCAGGCAGGGACCTACAGATACGCAGTATTTT.

This clonotype came up a few times. The CDR3 DNA follows: TGTGCCAGCAGTAGGCGGACAGGTGGGGGCTATGGCTACACCTTC. It is translated as CASSRRTGGGYGYTF. This chain links TRBV6-1 with TRBJ1-2; 7 nucleotides line up with TRBD1. V shed 5 bases, J shed 4 bases, and the junction held 10 bases outside the gene matches. This CDR3 has 15 amino acids. The germline V gene encodes CDR1 MNHNS and CDR2 SASEGT.

The CDR3 region is CSVQTGGYTGELFF. In DNA, the CDR3 is TGCAGCGTTCAGACAGGGGGCTACACCGGGGAGCTGTTTTTT. This chain uses TRBV29-1 with TRBJ2-2; 10 nucleotides align to TRBD1. Germline CDR1 and CDR2: SQVTM and ANQGSEA. The CDR3 is made up of 14 amino acids. The J segment lost 3 bases and the V segment lost 5 bases, leaving 3 bases of the junction unmatched.